This T cell receptor (beta chain) emerged from a study of glioma-infiltrating T cells. This CDR3 has 14 amino acids. Trimming took off 1 base at V and 3 bases at J, with 11 bases between the two ends. The V gene's germline CDR1 is GTSNPN and CDR2 SVGIG (reference sequence). Regarding the study as a whole: Above-expected tissue-blood divergence occurred in all gliomas, most in low-grade ones.

This clonotype was seen a few times. What it binds is unknown. The iRepertoire nested amplicon-rescue multiplex PCR amplified TCR alpha and beta CDR3s from RNA. One-step reverse transcription and amplification started from approximately 100-400 ng of tissue mRNA or PBMC total RNA. TCRdb reanalysed the multiplex PCR reads using MiXCR and keeps one entry per CDR3 protein. Of about 110,000 distinct CDR3 sequences listed, less than 30% were seen once; the top ten hold roughly a third. The gene calls are TRBV30 and TRBJ2-3; TRBD1 might be the D (6 bases). The source is a human donor with low-grade glioma or glioblastoma, undergoing nonglioma brain surgery, or in good health (not recorded which). The specimen was glioma tissue, nonneoplastic brain tissue, or PBMCs (not recorded which). The CDR3 DNA reads TGTGCCTGGAGTGGGGCCAGGGGTACAGATACGCAGTATTTT. This translates into CAWSGARGTDTQYF.